This TCR beta chain was identified in a study of shared clonotypes between healthy human individuals. Study outcomes and limitations: Generation probabilities of non-shared clonotypes were lower (relative to those shared by all four donors).

The repertoire was sequenced with immunoSEQ multiplex PCR; TCRdb's copy has only in-frame clones and lacks some. The repertoire includes roughly 2 million clones, approximately 95% of them detected once, and roughly 0.13% sits in the top ten. As for this clone: Its target is not known. The same CDR3 is also encoded by other DNA sequences in this sample.

The study enrolled healthy HIV-negative adults without recent acute infections or vaccinations as donors. The CDR3 sequence is 12 residues long. The germline V gene has CDR1 SGHRS and CDR2 YFSETQ. With 5 bases removed from V and 2 bases from J, the gap between germline ends came to 7 bases. The chain links TRBV5-1 to TRBJ1-1; D unresolved. Source material: naive CD4+ T cells sorted from blood. Subset in this sample: CD45RA+ positively selected. The receptor's source is a man between 18 and 35 years old in good health. The CDR3 bases are TGCGCCAGCAGTCTAAGCAACACTGAAGCTTTCTTT. This sequence encodes CASSLSNTEAFF.